This section outlines one T cell receptor (beta chain) sequence together with its context. The PCR ran on 60 Vbeta and 13 Jbeta primers. Assay: immunoSEQ multiplex PCR; the TCRdb copy retains only in-frame clones and omits some. The table records 150,000 to 200,000 clones, around four fifths of them present only once. The germline gives CDR1 SQVTM, CDR2 ANQGSEA. CDR3 size: 13 residues. Trimming removed 8 bases at V and 4 bases at J, with 15 bases between. The sample belongs to a study of cytomegalovirus exposure and HLA in healthy donors. The sequence was collected from a woman in her fifties or sixties in good health and CMV-seropositive. Material for sequencing was PBMCs. V is TRBV29-1 and J is TRBJ2-1; D is possibly TRBD1 (6 bases). CDR3 DNA sequence: TGCAGCACAATAAGGACAGCATACAATGAGCAGTTCTTC. Translated, it gives CSTIRTAYNEQFF.